This T cell receptor (beta chain) was identified in a study of shared clonotypes between healthy human individuals. Study-level information: Sampling drew on donors who were a couple of women and a few men aged 18 to 49.

Here immunoSEQ multiplex PCR was the method, and the copy in TCRdb shows in-frame clones only, minus some. The sample gives 1.5 million to 1.9 million clones, 95% to 99% of which show up once; approximately 0.44% is in the top ten. Regarding the study as a whole: The genetic and exposure-history diversity represented was limited by few donors. Generally, naive subsets (rather than memory subsets) showed larger estimated richness. Sequencing of the sorted subsets was shown by rarefaction to be incomplete despite large depth.

About this clone: What it binds is unknown.

The material sequenced was naive CD4+ T cells sorted from blood. Indicated subset: CD45RA+ positively selected. The sequence came from a man aged 25-40 years in good health.

CDR3 protein: CASSPTSGTYEQYF. CDR3 bases: TGTGCCAGCTCACCTACTAGCGGAACCTACGAGCAGTACTTC. The rearrangement joins TRBV18 to TRBJ2-7, with 8 bases that match TRBD2. The CDR3 has 14 residues. Germline-derived CDR1 and CDR2 are KGHSH and LQKENI. Trimming removed 3 bases from V and 2 bases from J; junction bases left unmatched: 3.